The 15 T cell receptor beta chains below all came from one sample that was sequenced in a study of T cell repertoires in cytomegalovirus infection. TCRdb re-called the reads through MiXCR, storing one row per CDR3 protein. This table holds some 920,000 distinct CDR3 sequences, under 40% found once. Antigens of these TCRs are unknown. This sample comprised cultured CD8+ T cells from PBMCs, obtained from culture after CMV antigen stimulation. The receptor set was obtained from a human donor in good health (CMV status not recorded). Some clones in this sample may be carry-over from other donors' samples.

Details on this clonotype: Possible read error: a much larger clone is one base away. Likely a read error: the CDR3 ends without its conserved phenylalanine or tryptophan. The chain joins TRBV7-8 to TRBJ2-7; D uncertain. CDR1 SGHVS and CDR2 FQNEAQ come from the germline V gene. This CDR3 is 15 amino acids long. V gave up 2 bases and J gave up 2 bases, with 13 bases separating them. CDR3 amino acids: CASSLSPAVTYEQYD. In nucleotides, the CDR3 is TGTGCCAGCAGCTTAAGCCCCGCAGTAACCTACGAGCAGTACGAC.

The rearrangement joins TRBV28 to TRBJ1-1, with unresolved D. V was cut by 2 bases and J by 5 bases, with 18 bases left in between. The germline CDR1 and CDR2 sequences are MDHEN and SYDVKM. The CDR3 totals 16 residues. CDR3: CASSLNPEDLVTEAFF. The CDR3 DNA sequence: TGTGCCAGCAGTTTAAATCCAGAAGACCTCGTAACTGAAGCTTTCTTT.

This clonotype was found many times. The chain carries TRBV7-6 and TRBJ1-2; D uncertain. Germline CDR1 SGHVS, CDR2 FNYEAQ. CDR3 length equals 13 residues. V gave up 5 bases and J gave up 2 bases, with 9 bases separating them. CDR3: CASSPRLNYGYTF. The DNA of the CDR3 is TGTGCCAGCAGCCCCCGGCTGAACTATGGCTACACCTTC. Full variable domain (missing parts from reference TRBV7-6 and TRBJ1-2): GAGVSQSPRYKVTKRGQDVALRCDPISGHVSLYWYRQALGQGPEFLTYFNYEAQQDKSGLPNDRFSAERPEGSISTLTIQRTEQRDSAMYRCASSPRLNYGYTFGSGTRLTVV.

This clonotype was counted many times. The chain links TRBV7-6 to TRBJ2-7, with 8 bases matching TRBD1. V shed 5 bases and J 0 bases; nucleotides not matched to a gene: 9. This CDR3 region has 16 residues. Germline V CDR1 and CDR2: SGHVS, FNYEAQ. CDR3 coding DNA: TGTGCCAGCAGCCAGAGGACAGGGTGGGACTCCTACGAGCAGTACGTC. Amino acids: CASSQRTGWDSYEQYV.

The CDR3 sequence: CNAERRGGSYNEQFF. The CDR3 DNA is TGCAACGCCGAGCGGCGGGGGGGCTCCTACAATGAGCAGTTCTTC. The chain combines TRBV29-1 with TRBJ2-1; 9 nucleotides agree with TRBD2. This CDR3 has 15 residues. The germline V gene has CDR1 SQVTM and CDR2 ANQGSEA.

The chain employs TRBV27 and TRBJ1-5; TRBD1 agrees at 10 bases. This CDR3 region has 17 residues. CDR1 and CDR2 from the germline V gene are MNHEY and SMNVEV (reference sequence). Trimming removed 6 bases from V and 0 bases from J; junction bases left unmatched: 8. The CDR3 reads CASSQTGGGYSNQPQHF. The CDR3 DNA sequence: TGTGCCAGCAGCCAGACAGGGGGCGGCTATAGCAATCAGCCCCAGCATTTT.

The chain couples TRBV24-1 to TRBJ2-2; no definite D call. V dropped 4 bases and J dropped 0 bases, with 14 bases sitting between them. The CDR3 has 17 residues. The germline gives CDR1 KGHDR, CDR2 SFDVKD. This CDR3 reads CATSDPDSNPNTGELFF. CDR3 in DNA: TGTGCCACCAGTGACCCAGACTCGAACCCGAACACCGGGGAGCTGTTTTTT.

This clonotype occurred a few times. J is TRBJ1-2 and V is TRBV10-3; possible D gene TRBD1, 6 bases. V lost 2 bases and J lost 5, with 9 bases in between. The CDR3 runs 13 residues. Germline V gene data show CDR1 as ENHRY and CDR2 as SYGVKD. CDR3 coding DNA: TGTGCCATCAGTGAGGACAGGATGTATGGCTACACCTTC. This codes for CAISEDRMYGYTF.

Ten or more counts support this clonotype. The V gene is TRBV7-9, the J gene TRBJ1-1; D not resolved. V lost 4 bases and J lost 0, with 15 bases in between. The germline V gene has CDR1 SEHNR and CDR2 FQNEAQ (reference sequence). This CDR3 region has 16 residues. DNA for the CDR3: TGTGCCAGCAGCTCAGGCCACCTCATCATGAACACTGAAGCTTTCTTT. The encoded protein is CASSSGHLIMNTEAFF. The entire variable domain, with the rest obtained from reference TRBV7-9 and TRBJ1-1, is as follows: DTGVSQNPRHKITKRGQNVTFRCDPISEHNRLYWYRQTLGQGPEFLTYFQNEAQLEKSRLLSDRFSAERPKGSFSTLEIQRTEQGDSAMYLCASSSGHLIMNTEAFFGQGTRLTVV.

The chain has TRBV3-1 and TRBJ1-4, with D unclear. This CDR3 is built from 11 residues. Germline CDR1 LGHDT, CDR2 YNNKEL (reference sequence). Trimming removed 5 bases at V and 14 bases at J, with 12 bases between. The CDR3 here is CASSSGERLFF. The CDR3 coding sequence is TGTGCCAGCAGCTCCGGTGAGCGTCTGTTTTTT.

The chain carries TRBV27 and TRBJ1-2; 7 bases fit TRBD1. The J segment lost 6 bases and the V segment lost 4 bases, leaving 8 bases of the junction unmatched. The CDR3 extends over 14 amino acids. CDR1 and CDR2 from the germline V gene are MNHEY and SMNVEV (reference sequence). The CDR3 here is CASSSGQLTHGYTF. CDR3 bases: TGTGCCAGCAGTTCGGGACAGCTCACACATGGCTACACCTTC.

This clonotype came up a few times. This sequence joins TRBV27 and TRBJ1-1; TRBD1 aligns across 9 bases. There are 14 residues in the CDR3. V was pared by 0 bases and J by 10 bases, with 6 bases of the junction left unmatched. In germline, CDR1 is MNHEY, CDR2 SMNVEV (reference sequence). CDR3 residues: CASSLSGTGLGAFF. In DNA form, the CDR3 reads TGTGCCAGCAGTTTATCGGGGACAGGGCTGGGAGCTTTCTTT.

J is TRBJ1-1 and V is TRBV7-9; D is unclear. The CDR3 is 12 amino acids. Per the germline V gene, CDR1 is SEHNR and CDR2 is FQNEAQ (reference sequence). The V end was cut by 5 bases, the J end by 9 bases, with 13 bases between. The CDR3 DNA reads as TGTGCCAGCAGCCAGGACCGAGTAAAAGCTTTCTTT. Amino acids: CASSQDRVKAFF.

This clonotype was counted between two and nine times. The V and J genes are TRBV2 and TRBJ2-1; 10 nucleotides match TRBD2. From germline, CDR1 is SNHLY and CDR2 FYNNEI. J was trimmed by 4 bases and V by 7 bases; bases with no gene match: 7. The CDR3 extends over 15 amino acids. The CDR3 region is CASTVAGGTYNEQFF. The CDR3 coding sequence is TGTGCCAGCACCGTAGCGGGGGGAACATACAATGAGCAGTTCTTC. Supplemented by reference TRBV2 and TRBJ2-1, the full variable domain reads EPEVTQTPSHQVTQMGQEVILRCVPISNHLYFYWYRQILGQKVEFLVSFYNNEISEKSEIFDDQFSVERPDGSNFTLKIRSTKLEDSAMYFCASTVAGGTYNEQFFGPGTRLTVL.

J is TRBJ2-5 and V is TRBV7-8, with 11 bases fitting TRBD2. Trimming removed 5 bases from V and 2 bases from J; junction bases left unmatched: 7. Germline V gene data show CDR1 as SGHVS and CDR2 as FQNEAQ. This CDR3 is built from 16 residues. Here the CDR3 DNA reads TGTGCCAGCAGCCCCTTGACTAGCGGGAAGCAAGAGACCCAGTACTTC. It is translated as CASSPLTSGKQETQYF.